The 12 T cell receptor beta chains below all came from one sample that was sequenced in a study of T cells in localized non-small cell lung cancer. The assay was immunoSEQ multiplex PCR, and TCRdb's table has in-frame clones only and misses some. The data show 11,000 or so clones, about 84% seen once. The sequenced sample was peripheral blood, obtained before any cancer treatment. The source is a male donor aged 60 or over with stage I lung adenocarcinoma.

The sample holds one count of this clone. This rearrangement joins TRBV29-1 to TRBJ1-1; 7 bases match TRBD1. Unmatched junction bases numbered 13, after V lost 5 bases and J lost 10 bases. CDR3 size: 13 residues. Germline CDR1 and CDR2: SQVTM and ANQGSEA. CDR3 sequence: CSVRAGTENGAFF. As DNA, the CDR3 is TGCAGCGTTCGGGCCGGGACAGAAAACGGAGCTTTCTTT.

The CDR3 loop reads CASSLAGSTGELFF. The CDR3 DNA sequence: TGTGCCAGCAGCTTGGCAGGGAGCACCGGGGAGCTGTTTTTT. This chain links TRBV5-6 with TRBJ2-2; either TRBD1 or TRBD2 may supply D (5 bases each). This CDR3 contains 14 residues. CDR1 and CDR2 from the germline V gene are SGHDT and YYEEEE. Trimming left V 0 bases short and J 4 bases short, with 7 bases between.

CDR3 amino acids: CASRRGEGAFF. The CDR3 DNA is TGTGCCAGCAGGAGGGGGGAGGGAGCTTTCTTT. The genes are TRBV6-1 and TRBJ1-1, with D possibly being TRBD1 (6 bases). The CDR3 loop spans 11 amino acids. With 6 bases removed from V and 10 bases from J, the gap between germline ends came to 12 bases. Germline-derived CDR1 and CDR2 are MNHNS and SASEGT.

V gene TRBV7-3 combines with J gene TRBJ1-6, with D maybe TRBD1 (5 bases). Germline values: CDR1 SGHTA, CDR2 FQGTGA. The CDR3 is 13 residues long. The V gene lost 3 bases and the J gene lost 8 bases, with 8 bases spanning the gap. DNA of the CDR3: TGTGCCAGCAGCTTTGGGGACGATTCACCCCTCCACTTT. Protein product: CASSFGDDSPLHF.

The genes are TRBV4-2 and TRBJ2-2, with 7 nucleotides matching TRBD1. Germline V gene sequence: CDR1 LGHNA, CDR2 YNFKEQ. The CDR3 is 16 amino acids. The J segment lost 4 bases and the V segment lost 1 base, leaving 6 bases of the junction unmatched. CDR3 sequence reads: CASSQGQGSSTGELFF. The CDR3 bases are TGTGCCAGCAGCCAAGGACAGGGATCGAGCACCGGGGAGCTGTTTTTT.

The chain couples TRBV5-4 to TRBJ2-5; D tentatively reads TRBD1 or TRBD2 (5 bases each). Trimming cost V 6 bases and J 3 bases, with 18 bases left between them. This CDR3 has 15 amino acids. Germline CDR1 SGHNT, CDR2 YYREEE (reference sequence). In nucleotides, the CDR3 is TGTGCCAGCACCCTAGGACCCGGGACCAAAGAGACCCAGTACTTC. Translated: CASTLGPGTKETQYF.

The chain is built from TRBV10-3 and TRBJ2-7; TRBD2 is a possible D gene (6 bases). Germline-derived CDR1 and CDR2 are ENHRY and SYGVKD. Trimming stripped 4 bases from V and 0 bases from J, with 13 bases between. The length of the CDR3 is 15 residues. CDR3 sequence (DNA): TGTGCCATCAGTGTGTCTAGCGCCTCCTCCTACGAGCAGTACTTC. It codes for CAISVSSASSYEQYF.

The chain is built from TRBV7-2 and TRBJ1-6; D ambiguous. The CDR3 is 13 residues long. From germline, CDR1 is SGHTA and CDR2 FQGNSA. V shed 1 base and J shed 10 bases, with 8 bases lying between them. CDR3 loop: CASSLGAGSPLHF. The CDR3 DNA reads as TGTGCCAGCAGCTTAGGAGCGGGGTCACCCCTCCACTTT.

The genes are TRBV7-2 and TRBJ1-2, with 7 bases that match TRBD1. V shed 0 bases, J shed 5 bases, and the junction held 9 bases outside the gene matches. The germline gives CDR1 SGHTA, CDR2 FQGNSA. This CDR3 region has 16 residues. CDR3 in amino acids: CASSLAQSYRGYGYTF. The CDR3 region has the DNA TGTGCCAGCAGCTTAGCCCAGTCCTACAGGGGATATGGCTACACCTTC.

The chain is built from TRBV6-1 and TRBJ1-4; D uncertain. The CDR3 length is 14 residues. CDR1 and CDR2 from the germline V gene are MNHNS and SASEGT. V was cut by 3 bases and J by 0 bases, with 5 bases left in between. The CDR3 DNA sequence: TGTGCCAGCAGTGAGGGTGCAACTAATGAAAAACTGTTTTTT. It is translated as CASSEGATNEKLFF.

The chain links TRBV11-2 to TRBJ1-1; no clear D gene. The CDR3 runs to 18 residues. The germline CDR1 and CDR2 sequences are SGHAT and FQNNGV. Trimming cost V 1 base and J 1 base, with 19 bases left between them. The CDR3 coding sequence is TGTGCCAGCAGCTTAGTTACAGTGACCTCTTCGCCGAACACTGAAGCTTTCTTT. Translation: CASSLVTVTSSPNTEAFF.

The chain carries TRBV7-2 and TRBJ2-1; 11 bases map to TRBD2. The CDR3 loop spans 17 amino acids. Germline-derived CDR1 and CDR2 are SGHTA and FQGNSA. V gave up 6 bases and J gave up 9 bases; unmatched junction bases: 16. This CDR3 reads CASSSTGTSGTRGEQFF. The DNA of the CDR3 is TGTGCCAGCAGTTCTACCGGGACTAGCGGAACTCGGGGTGAGCAGTTCTTC.